This T cell receptor beta chain was recovered during a study of T-cell memory formation after mild COVID-19. TCRdb reprocessed the 5' RACE reads with MiXCR, giving one entry per CDR3 protein. Of approximately 390,000 distinct CDR3 sequences listed, more than 15% are singletons. This CDR3 comprises 13 residues. Per germline, CDR1 SGHRS and CDR2 YFSETQ. V was cut by 6 bases and J by 7 bases, with 16 bases left in between. The sequenced material came from PBMCs or a T cell subset sorted from them (not recorded which). V usage is TRBV5-1 and J usage is TRBJ1-2; D is ambiguous. This clonotype originated in a young man who had mild COVID-19 (a few samples of this study predate the infection). Cell type and time point are not known. The CDR3 region is CASKADTIGGYTF. The CDR3 DNA is TGCGCCAGCAAGGCGGATACAATTGGTGGCTACACCTTC. The whole variable domain, remainder taken from reference TRBV5-1 and TRBJ1-2, is KAGVTQTPRYLIKTRGQQVTLSCSPISGHRSVSWYQQTPGQGLQFLFEYFSETQRNKGNFPGRFSGRQFSNSRSEMNVSTLELGDSALYLCASKADTIGGYTFGSGTRLTVV.